These 10 T cell receptor beta chains were sequenced from one sample in a study of response to subunit inactivated influenza vaccine. TCRdb passed the RT-PCR reads through MiXCR, listing each CDR3 protein once. The table includes approximately 160,000 distinct CDR3 sequences, roughly 10% detected once. The material sequenced was CD8+ T cells sorted from PBMCs, taken less than 25 months after vaccination. Every receptor here comes from a man between 45 and 75 years old who received an inactivated influenza vaccine.

The chain carries TRBV3-1 and TRBJ2-1; D might be TRBD1 (7 bases). The CDR3 runs to 16 residues. Germline lookup yields CDR1 LGHDT and CDR2 YNNKEL (reference sequence). V was clipped by 0 bases and J by 7 bases, with 16 bases between them. This chain's CDR3 is CASSQEGGGGLNEQFF. CDR3 nucleotides: TGTGCCAGCAGCCAAGAAGGAGGAGGGGGCCTGAATGAGCAGTTCTTC.

In its sample, this clonotype was seen a few times. The chain has TRBV14 and TRBJ2-3; TRBD1 is a possible D gene (6 bases). The CDR3 length is 16 residues. Germline CDR1 is SGHDN and CDR2 is FVKESK. V lost 3 bases to trimming and J lost 2 bases, with 15 bases between them. The CDR3 spells CASSQVFGQFTDTQYF. The CDR3 coding sequence is TGTGCCAGCAGCCAGGTTTTTGGACAGTTCACAGATACGCAGTATTTT.

The chain joins TRBV4-2 to TRBJ2-7; no clear D. Germline values: CDR1 LGHNA, CDR2 YNFKEQ. Trimming cost V 0 bases and J 0 bases, with 9 bases left between them. CDR3 size: 15 residues. This CDR3 reads CASSQDTSPSYEQYF. DNA for the CDR3: TGTGCCAGCAGCCAAGATACTTCTCCCTCCTACGAGCAGTACTTC.

In its sample, this clonotype was seen many times. The chain carries TRBV15 and TRBJ2-1, with D possibly matching TRBD1 (5 bases). CDR3 length: 15 amino acids. Germline CDR1 and CDR2: LNHNV and YYDKDF (reference sequence). Trimming removed 1 base from V and 5 bases from J, with 12 bases in between. The CDR3 loop reads CATSRALTANNEQFF. CDR3 coding DNA: TGTGCCACCAGCAGAGCCTTGACAGCCAACAATGAGCAGTTCTTC.

The genes are TRBV27 and TRBJ2-1; D is unresolved. In germline, CDR1 is MNHEY, CDR2 SMNVEV (reference sequence). The V end was cut by 2 bases, the J end by 5 bases, with 16 bases between. The CDR3 is 16 residues long. The CDR3: CASSLAPSFAHNEQFF. CDR3 DNA: TGTGCCAGCAGTTTAGCCCCGTCTTTCGCCCACAATGAGCAGTTCTTC.

This clonotype came up many times. The V and J genes are TRBV4-3 and TRBJ2-2; D is unclear. The CDR3 is 16 residues long. V lost 2 bases, J lost 2 bases, and 12 bases lay in between. Per germline, CDR1 LGHNA and CDR2 YSLEER. The chain's CDR3 is CASSQYLEANTGELFF. The CDR3 coding sequence is TGCGCCAGCAGCCAATATCTAGAGGCTAACACCGGGGAGCTGTTTTTT.

The chain carries TRBV5-6 and TRBJ1-1; maybe TRBD1 (6 bases). CDR1 and CDR2 (germline): SGHDT, YYEEEE. V dropped 5 bases and J dropped 7 bases, with 15 bases sitting between them. The CDR3 totals 13 residues. The CDR3 DNA is TGTGCCAGCAGTCTGGGGGGGCAGGTTGAAGCTTTCTTT. Translation gives CASSLGGQVEAFF.

This clonotype has a handful of counts. The rearrangement joins TRBV6-2 or TRBV6-3 to TRBJ2-1; D call uncertain. This CDR3 has 22 amino acids. In germline, CDR1 is MNHEY, CDR2 SVGEGT. Trimming shortened V by 2 bases and J by 8 bases, and 37 bases separated the two germline ends. This CDR3 reads CASSYGVVRLLQPMVVPYEQFF. The CDR3, as DNA: TGTGCCAGCAGTTACGGAGTAGTCAGGCTCCTACAACCAATGGTAGTGCCTTATGAGCAGTTCTTC.

This clonotype was counted ten times or more. The genes are TRBV10-2 and TRBJ2-1, with D uncertain. CDR1 is WSHSY and CDR2 is SAAADI in the germline V gene. This CDR3 contains 12 residues. The V end was cut by 3 bases, the J end by 7 bases, with 7 bases between. Here the CDR3 reads CASSEGLNEQFF. The CDR3 DNA reads as TGCGCCAGCAGTGAAGGCCTTAATGAGCAGTTCTTC.

Ten or more counts support this clonotype. The chain employs TRBV3-1 and TRBJ2-3; TRBD2 agrees at 10 bases. This CDR3 has 16 residues. V trimming: 4 bases; J trimming: 0 bases; junction bases outside the gene matches: 4. Per germline, CDR1 LGHDT and CDR2 YNNKEL (reference sequence). The CDR3 region is CASSPGLARSTDTQYF. The CDR3 nucleotides read TGTGCCAGCAGCCCGGGACTAGCGCGTAGCACAGATACGCAGTATTTT.